The 27 T cell receptor beta chains below were found in one sample sequenced in a study of human T cells and chemical hapten exposure. One entry per CDR3 protein results from TCRdb running MiXCR on the RACE reads. The sample consists of nearly 95,000 distinct CDR3 sequences, more than 9.5% of them appearing once. As for time point: patch test 2, 6 weeks after DPC sensitization. As for treatment: therapeutic diphenylcyclopropenone sensitization with weekly scalp DPC. Sequenced here: whole blood, sampled in connection with sensitization to the hapten diphenylcyclopropenone (DPC). The receptor source for this set is a man between 35 and 55 years old with alopecia areata. Some clones in this sample may be carry-over from other donors' samples.

The V gene is TRBV2, the J gene TRBJ1-5; D not certain. Trimming removed 6 bases at V and 7 bases at J, with 16 bases between. Germline V gene sequence: CDR1 SNHLY, CDR2 FYNNEI. This CDR3 comprises 14 residues. DNA for the CDR3: TGTGCCAGCAGCTACGAACGGGGTCGGCAGCCCCAGCATTTT. Its translation is CASSYERGRQPQHF.

The rearrangement links TRBV29-1 to TRBJ2-6; the match to TRBD2 covers 8 bases. Per germline, CDR1 SQVTM and CDR2 ANQGSEA. CDR3 length: 14 residues. J lost 4 bases, V lost 6 bases, and 5 bases had no gene match. Here the CDR3 DNA reads TGCAGCGTAGCGGGAGAATACGGGGCCAACGTCCTGACTTTC. Translated: CSVAGEYGANVLTF. The variable domain in full, completed from reference TRBV29-1 and TRBJ2-6, reads SAVISQKPSRDICQRGTSLTIQCQVDSQVTMMFWYRQQPGQSLTLIATANQGSEATYESGFVIDKFPISRPNLTFSTLTVSNMSPEDSSIYLCSVAGEYGANVLTFGAGSRLTVL.

V is TRBV4-3 and J is TRBJ2-7; 8 bases line up with TRBD2. The CDR3 is 15 residues long. CDR1 is LGHNA and CDR2 is YSLEER in the germline V gene. V trimming: 4 bases; J trimming: 4 bases; junction bases outside the gene matches: 9. The CDR3 loop is CASSPRREGQYEQYF. CDR3 coding DNA: TGCGCCAGCAGCCCCCGACGGGAGGGCCAATACGAGCAGTACTTC.

This clonotype has a handful of counts. V gene TRBV12-3 or TRBV12-4 combines with J gene TRBJ2-6, with 8 bases that match TRBD1. The CDR3 is 16 amino acids. The ends lost 5 bases at V and 0 bases at J; junction bases unmatched: 3. CDR3 nucleotide sequence: TGTGCCAGCAGTGAAACAGGGGGCTCTGGGGCCAACGTCCTGACTTTC. This sequence encodes CASSETGGSGANVLTF.

The V and J genes are TRBV14 and TRBJ1-1; D unresolved. V was shortened by 5 bases and J by 0 bases, with 7 bases between the two germline ends. The V gene's germline CDR1 is SGHDN and CDR2 FVKESK. The CDR3 length is 13 residues. CDR3 DNA: TGTGCCAGCAGCGCACATATGAACACTGAAGCTTTCTTT. Its protein is CASSAHMNTEAFF.

Regarding this clonotype: Being one base from a much bigger clone, this may be a read error. The gene calls are TRBV9 and TRBJ2-7; D is undetermined. Deletions cut 4 bases from V and 5 bases from J, with 22 bases between. Germline CDR1 reads SGDLS; CDR2 reads YYNGEE. This CDR3 is built from 16 residues. The CDR3 spells CASSPSARASGDEQYF. CDR3 coding DNA: TGTGCCAGCAGCCCCTCAGCACGGGCCAGTGGGGACGAGCAGTACTTC.

There are many counts of this clonotype. The rearrangement uses TRBV29-1 and TRBJ2-1, with D perhaps TRBD2 (6 bases). The V gene's germline CDR1 is SQVTM and CDR2 ANQGSEA. This CDR3 is 12 amino acids long. V was clipped by 2 bases and J by 7 bases, with 9 bases between them. The CDR3 here is CSVERESNEQFF. Here the CDR3 DNA reads TGCAGCGTTGAACGGGAGAGTAATGAGCAGTTCTTC.

This clonotype was detected only a few times. V and J are TRBV29-1 and TRBJ2-1, with TRBD1 matching over 8 bases. With 0 bases clipped from V and 3 bases from J, the junction kept 10 bases outside the gene matches. CDR1 and CDR2 (germline): SQVTM, ANQGSEA. The CDR3 is 17 residues long. The CDR3 DNA reads TGCAGCGTTGAAGAAAAAACAGGGACAGGTATCTACAATGAGCAGTTCTTC. This codes for CSVEEKTGTGIYNEQFF.

CDR3 nucleotides: TGTGCCAGTAGTTACGTCGAAGGCTCTGGAAACACCATATATTTT. As protein: CASSYVEGSGNTIYF. The chain employs TRBV19 and TRBJ1-3; D not resolved. Per the germline V gene, CDR1 is LNHDA and CDR2 is SQIVND (reference sequence). The CDR3 has 15 residues. Trimming pared 5 bases from V and 0 bases from J, leaving 11 bases between.

This clonotype has more than one count but fewer than ten. The V call is TRBV24-1, the J call TRBJ2-5, with D possibly TRBD1 on 6 matching bases. The CDR3 runs 16 residues. V was clipped by 2 bases and J by 5 bases, with 17 bases between them. Germline V lookup: CDR1 KGHDR, CDR2 SFDVKD. This CDR3 is CATSDSRQVEVETQYF. Written as DNA, the CDR3 is TGTGCCACCAGTGATTCTAGACAGGTCGAGGTGGAGACCCAGTACTTC.

This chain links TRBV19 with TRBJ2-7, with D perhaps assigned TRBD1 or TRBD2 (5 bases each). Germline CDR1 and CDR2: LNHDA and SQIVND (reference sequence). The length of the CDR3 is 14 residues. V dropped 7 bases and J dropped 2 bases, with 15 bases sitting between them. CDR3 region: CASIRSGRPYEQYF. The CDR3 DNA reads as TGTGCCAGTATTCGCTCGGGACGGCCCTACGAGCAGTACTTC.

The V gene is TRBV6-2 or TRBV6-3, the J gene TRBJ2-1, with 12 bases matching TRBD2. The CDR3 is 17 amino acids. Looked up from germline, CDR1 is MNHEY and CDR2 is SVGEGT. V was clipped by 4 bases and J by 5 bases; unmatched bases: 9. The CDR3 DNA reads TGTGCCAGCAGTTCGGAACTAGCGGGAGGAATCCACAATGAGCAGTTCTTC. Translated: CASSSELAGGIHNEQFF.

This clonotype has only a few counts. The gene calls are TRBV7-2 and TRBJ1-5, with 8 bases matching TRBD1. CDR1 is SGHTA, CDR2 FQGNSA, per germline. The CDR3 has 15 amino acids. V lost 5 bases to trimming and J lost 4 bases; unmatched junction nucleotides: 7. The CDR3 nucleotides are TGTGCCAGCAGCCCGCGGACAGGGAGTAATCAGCCCCAGCATTTT. It yields the protein CASSPRTGSNQPQHF. Looking up the rest from reference TRBV7-2 and TRBJ1-5 gives the full variable domain: GAGVSQSPSNKVTEKGKDVELRCDPISGHTALYWYRQSLGQGLEFLIYFQGNSAPDKSGLPSDRFSAERTGGSVSTLTIQRTQQEDSAVYLCASSPRTGSNQPQHFGDGTRLSIL.

The chain has TRBV7-8 and TRBJ1-6; no firm D call. V was trimmed by 2 bases and J by 9 bases, leaving 8 bases between them. The CDR3 covers 13 residues. The germline CDR1 and CDR2 sequences are SGHVS and FQNEAQ. The CDR3 region is CASSLTRVSPLHF. The CDR3 coding sequence is TGTGCCAGCAGCTTAACCCGTGTTTCACCCCTCCACTTT.

This clonotype was found a few times. The V call is TRBV6-2 or TRBV6-3, the J call TRBJ2-7, with D perhaps assigned TRBD1 or TRBD2 (5 bases each). Per the germline V gene, CDR1 is MNHEY and CDR2 is SVGEGT. This CDR3 contains 15 residues. V lost 2 bases and J 1 base, leaving 12 bases between the germline ends. The CDR3 reads CASSYEAGTSYEQYF. Here the CDR3 DNA reads TGTGCCAGCAGTTACGAGGCAGGGACGTCCTACGAGCAGTACTTC.

Here the CDR3 DNA reads TGCGCCAGCAGCTTGGCCCTAAGGACATACTACGAGCAGTACGTC. This sequence encodes CASSLALRTYYEQYV. The chain links TRBV5-1 to TRBJ2-7, with D maybe TRBD1 (5 bases). The CDR3 is made up of 15 amino acids. The germline CDR1 and CDR2 sequences are SGHRS and YFSETQ. V was shortened by 0 bases and J by 3 bases, with 13 bases between the two germline ends.

The chain has TRBV7-3 and TRBJ1-1, with D possibly TRBD1 on 6 matching bases. V gave up 8 bases and J gave up 3 bases, with 28 bases separating them. Germline CDR1 SGHTA, CDR2 FQGTGA. There are 18 residues in the CDR3. The DNA for the CDR3 is TGTGCCAGCCAACGCCCTGGGGCGCGGGACATGAGGGACACTGAAGCTTTCTTT. Translating gives CASQRPGARDMRDTEAFF.

This clonotype turned up a few times. V and J are TRBV7-2 and TRBJ2-3; D not certain. The CDR3 is 14 amino acids. Germline CDR1 reads SGHTA; CDR2 reads FQGNSA. V was shortened by 1 base and J by 4 bases, with 9 bases between the two germline ends. CDR3 bases: TGTGCCAGCAGCTTAGACGGCGTCCCAGATACGCAGTATTTT. Translation gives CASSLDGVPDTQYF.

The J gene is TRBJ2-7, the V gene TRBV20-1; D might be TRBD2 (5 bases). The V gene lost 5 bases and the J gene lost 0 bases, with 14 bases spanning the gap. The CDR3 length is 14 residues. CDR1 and CDR2 (germline): DFQATT, SNEGSKA (reference sequence). The CDR3 loop is CSADFGLFSYEQYF. The CDR3 nucleotides are TGCAGTGCTGATTTCGGACTGTTCTCCTACGAGCAGTACTTC.

This clonotype was counted between two and nine times. This chain connects TRBV12-3 or TRBV12-4 to TRBJ2-5; D may match TRBD1 or TRBD2 (5 bases each). CDR3 length: 15 residues. The V and J ends lost 1 base and 1 base respectively, with 10 bases between them. The CDR3: CASSLVSGTQETQYF. The DNA of the CDR3 is TGTGCCAGCAGTTTAGTAAGTGGGACCCAAGAGACCCAGTACTTC.

V and J are TRBV7-2 and TRBJ2-5; 10 bases line up with TRBD2. This CDR3 is built from 18 residues. Trimming took 0 bases from V and 1 from J; bases not matched to a gene: 8. Germline CDR1 and CDR2: SGHTA and FQGNSA. The CDR3 nucleotides read TGTGCCAGCAGCTTAGCGTTAGCGGGAGGTCCAACCCAAGAGACCCAGTACTTC. Its translation: CASSLALAGGPTQETQYF.

This rearrangement joins TRBV7-2 to TRBJ2-5; D may be TRBD2 (5 bases). Germline V CDR1 and CDR2: SGHTA, FQGNSA. The V end was cut by 11 bases, the J end by 1 base, with 17 bases between. The CDR3 has 14 residues. This chain's CDR3 is CASRARGSQETQYF. The CDR3 region has the DNA TGTGCCTCCAGAGCCCGGGGTAGCCAAGAGACCCAGTACTTC.

This clonotype occurred many times. The chain couples TRBV29-1 to TRBJ2-3; 7 bases map to TRBD2. V shed 2 bases, J shed 6 bases, and the junction held 5 bases outside the gene matches. Per the germline V gene, CDR1 is SQVTM and CDR2 is ANQGSEA. The CDR3 is 13 residues long. CDR3 nucleotide sequence: TGCAGCGTTGAAACTAGCGTGGGGGATACGCAGTATTTT. This encodes CSVETSVGDTQYF.

In its sample, this clonotype was seen a few times. The chain employs TRBV6-5 and TRBJ1-6; maybe TRBD1 (6 bases). The CDR3 has 15 residues. Germline loops: CDR1 MNHEY, CDR2 SVGAGI. The V end was cut by 0 bases, the J end by 10 bases, with 13 bases between. Written as DNA, the CDR3 is TGTGCCAGCAGTTACTCGAGGGAGGGGGGATCACCCCTCCACTTT. As protein: CASSYSREGGSPLHF.

J is TRBJ2-3 and V is TRBV3-1, with TRBD2 matching 8 bases. Germline lookup yields CDR1 LGHDT and CDR2 YNNKEL (reference sequence). CDR3 length: 16 amino acids. The trim removed 3 bases at V and 1 base at J, leaving 6 bases unmatched. CDR3 sequence (DNA): TGTGCCAGCAGCCAGGCTGGACTAGCAGGCACAGATACGCAGTATTTT. It codes for CASSQAGLAGTDTQYF.

This clonotype was counted many times. This rearrangement joins TRBV12-3 or TRBV12-4 to TRBJ1-5; 7 positions match TRBD1. V lost 4 bases, J lost 0 bases, and 6 bases stayed unmatched. CDR3 length: 16 amino acids. The CDR3 coding sequence is TGTGCCAGCAGTTCCTCCGGGACAGCTAGCAATCAGCCCCAGCATTTT. Translation: CASSSSGTASNQPQHF.

Details on this clonotype: The junction differs from germline at one of its ends, possibly a read error. This chain uses TRBV2 with TRBJ2-1, with D possibly TRBD2 on 6 matching bases. The germline gives CDR1 SNHLY, CDR2 FYNNEI. The CDR3 is 11 residues long. CDR3 coding DNA: TGTGCCAGCAGTGAGAAGGGACTTGGACCCTTC. Amino acids: CASSEKGLGPF.